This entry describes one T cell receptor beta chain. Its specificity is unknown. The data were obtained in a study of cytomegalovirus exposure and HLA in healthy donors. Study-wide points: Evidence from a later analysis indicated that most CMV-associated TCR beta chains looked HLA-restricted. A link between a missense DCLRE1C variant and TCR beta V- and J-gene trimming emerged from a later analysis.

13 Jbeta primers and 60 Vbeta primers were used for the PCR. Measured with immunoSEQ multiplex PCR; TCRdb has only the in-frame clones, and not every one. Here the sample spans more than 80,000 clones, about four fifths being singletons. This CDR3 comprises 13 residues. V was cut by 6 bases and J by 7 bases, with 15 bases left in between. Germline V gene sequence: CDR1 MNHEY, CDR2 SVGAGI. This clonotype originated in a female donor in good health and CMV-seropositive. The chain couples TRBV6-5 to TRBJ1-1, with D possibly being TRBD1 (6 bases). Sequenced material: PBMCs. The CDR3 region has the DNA TGTGCCAGCAGCTCGACAGGAGCCATTGAAGCTTTCTTT. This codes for CASSSTGAIEAFF.